What follows are 23 T cell receptor beta chains derived from one specimen sequenced in a study of blood T cell repertoires in COVID-19. Measured with immunoSEQ multiplex PCR; TCRdb has only the in-frame clones, and not every one. The table lists around 190,000 clones, 70% to 85% of them singletons. Sequenced: peripheral blood. These receptors all come from a woman in her forties or fifties with acute or convalescent COVID-19.

The genes are TRBV9 and TRBJ2-2, with 9 bases lining up with TRBD1. The V segment lost 8 bases and the J segment 4 bases; nucleotides outside the gene matches: 6. Germline CDR1 and CDR2: SGDLS and YYNGEE. This CDR3 comprises 14 residues. Here the CDR3 reads CASSRDRVTGELFF. In DNA form, the CDR3 reads TGTGCCAGTTCGAGGGACAGGGTCACCGGGGAGCTGTTTTTT. The whole variable domain, filled in from reference TRBV9 and TRBJ2-2, reads DSGVTQTPKHLITATGQRVTLRCSPRSGDLSVYWYQQSLDQGLQFLIQYYNGEERAKGNILERFSAQQFPDLHSELNLSSLELGDSALYFCASSRDRVTGELFFGEGSRLTVL.

The chain combines TRBV6-6 with TRBJ1-2; D gene ambiguous. This CDR3 region has 13 residues. V was pared by 2 bases and J by 3 bases, with 7 bases between. Germline V gives CDR1 MNHNY, CDR2 SVGAGI (reference sequence). The CDR3 is CASSYTQDYGYTF. The CDR3 region has the DNA TGTGCCAGCAGTTACACCCAGGACTATGGCTACACCTTC.

This chain joins TRBV28 and TRBJ1-4; D not resolved. The CDR3 contains 17 residues. Between the trimmed V and J ends, which lost 1 base and 8 bases, there was a span of 20 bases. In germline, CDR1 is MDHEN, CDR2 SYDVKM. The CDR3 region has the DNA TGTGCCAGCAGTTTATACGGGCGGGCCGACTGGCACGAAAAACTGTTTTTT. This translates into CASSLYGRADWHEKLFF. The full variable domain, its missing parts supplied by reference TRBV28 and TRBJ1-4, is DVKVTQSSRYLVKRTGEKVFLECVQDMDHENMFWYRQDPGLGLRLIYFSYDVKMKEKGDIPEGYSVSREKKERFSLILESASTNQTSMYLCASSLYGRADWHEKLFFGSGTQLSVL.

This chain uses TRBV7-6 with TRBJ1-1, with D perhaps TRBD1 (5 bases). The germline gives CDR1 SGHVS, CDR2 FNYEAQ. V was shortened by 5 bases and J by 0 bases, with 13 bases between the two germline ends. This CDR3 is built from 15 residues. CDR3 in DNA: TGTGCCAGCAGCCCCGGGTCGGGGGTGAACACTGAAGCTTTCTTT. Its protein is CASSPGSGVNTEAFF.

The table lists this clone with a count of one. V and J are TRBV12-3 or TRBV12-4 and TRBJ2-7, with TRBD1 identical over 7 bases. The J segment lost 6 bases and the V segment lost 5 bases, leaving 4 bases of the junction unmatched. CDR3 length: 12 amino acids. The CDR3 reads CASSPQGTEQYF. The CDR3 DNA follows: TGTGCCAGCAGTCCACAGGGGACCGAGCAGTACTTC.

The CDR3 sequence is CASSWKGTSGGHTSTDTQYF. In DNA form, the CDR3 reads TGTGCCAGCAGCTGGAAGGGGACTAGCGGGGGCCACACTAGCACAGATACGCAGTATTTT. The V gene is TRBV27, the J gene TRBJ2-3; TRBD2 aligns across 14 bases. This CDR3 is 20 amino acids long. V lost 6 bases, J lost 0 bases, and 14 bases stayed unmatched. Germline V gene lookup returns CDR1 MNHEY and CDR2 SMNVEV (reference sequence).

This rearrangement joins TRBV7-2 to TRBJ2-7, with D perhaps TRBD2 (5 bases). The CDR3 has 13 residues. The V end was cut by 6 bases, the J end by 2 bases, with 11 bases between. The germline CDR1 and CDR2 sequences are SGHTA and FQGNSA. CDR3 in DNA: TGTGCCAGCAGTTCGAGGGTTCCCTACGAGCAGTACTTC. Protein product: CASSSRVPYEQYF.

The CDR3 loop reads CASSPTSATYTQYF. CDR3 coding DNA: TGCGCCAGCAGCCCAACGTCCGCTACCTATACGCAGTATTTT. The chain uses TRBV5-1 and TRBJ2-3; D gene unclear. The CDR3 is 14 residues long. Germline CDR1 and CDR2: SGHRS and YFSETQ. Trimming cost V 4 bases and J 7 bases, with 16 bases left between them.

Notes on this clone: Other DNA sequences in this specimen translate into the identical CDR3. The chain joins TRBV5-1 to TRBJ1-3; 7 nucleotides line up with TRBD1. CDR1 and CDR2 from the germline V gene are SGHRS and YFSETQ. V shed 5 bases, J shed 0 bases, and the junction held 2 bases outside the gene matches. CDR3 length: 14 amino acids. Here the CDR3 DNA reads TGCGCCAGCAGTTCAGGGGGCTCTGGAAACACCATATATTTT. Protein: CASSSGGSGNTIYF.

The chain joins TRBV3-1 (or the pseudogene TRBV3-2) to TRBJ2-7, with 7 bases matching TRBD1. In germline, CDR1 is LGHDT, CDR2 YNNKEL (reference sequence). V shed 0 bases and J 4 bases; nucleotides not matched to a gene: 12. This CDR3 region has 17 residues. This chain's CDR3 is CASSQDPGQLRPYEQYF. The DNA of the CDR3 is TGTGCCAGCAGCCAAGACCCGGGACAGCTAAGACCGTACGAGCAGTACTTC.

The chain uses TRBV2 and TRBJ1-5; 8 bases align to TRBD1. V dropped 6 bases and J dropped 0; count of bases not matched to a gene: 1. Germline V CDR1 and CDR2: SNHLY, FYNNEI. CDR3 length: 14 residues. Written as DNA, the CDR3 is TGTGCCAGCAGCGACAGGGGTAGCAATCAGCCCCAGCATTTT. Translated, it gives CASSDRGSNQPQHF.

The J gene is TRBJ2-7, the V gene TRBV10-3, with unresolved D. CDR1 is ENHRY, CDR2 SYGVKD, per germline. This CDR3 comprises 13 residues. The V and J ends lost 10 bases and 5 bases respectively, with 18 bases between them. DNA for the CDR3: TGTGCCACAGGCTTGAGCAGCCCCCACGAGCAGTACTTC. This codes for CATGLSSPHEQYF.

V gene TRBV7-2 combines with J gene TRBJ2-4; 7 bases are shared with TRBD1. The CDR3 has 16 residues. The germline V gene encodes CDR1 SGHTA and CDR2 FQGNSA. J was trimmed by 4 bases and V by 2 bases; bases with no gene match: 8. Here the CDR3 reads CASSLSSGQEKNIQYF. In nucleotides, the CDR3 is TGTGCCAGCAGCTTATCAAGTGGACAGGAAAAAAACATTCAGTACTTC.

This CDR3 reads CASRTGAMEGYTF. In DNA form, the CDR3 reads TGTGCCAGCAGGACAGGGGCCATGGAGGGCTACACCTTC. The V gene is TRBV12-3 or TRBV12-4, the J gene TRBJ1-2; 8 bases align to TRBD1. There are 13 residues in the CDR3. Germline trimming cut 6 bases from V and 8 bases from J; bases unmatched to any gene: 8.

V usage is TRBV12-3 or TRBV12-4 and J usage is TRBJ1-2; tentative D call: TRBD1 (6 bases). CDR3 length equals 13 residues. Trimming pared 3 bases from V and 8 bases from J, leaving 13 bases between. CDR3 in DNA: TGTGCCAGCAGTTTTAGAGGGGGAAGGGGCTACACCTTC. Amino acid sequence: CASSFRGGRGYTF.

This CDR3 is CAASTGRNQPQHF. The CDR3 DNA follows: TGTGCCGCATCGACAGGCCGTAATCAGCCCCAGCATTTT. This sequence joins TRBV12-3 or TRBV12-4 and TRBJ1-5; possible D gene TRBD1, 6 bases. This CDR3 spans 13 amino acids. Trimming took 11 bases from V and 4 from J, leaving 15 bases between them.

This chain links TRBV28 with TRBJ2-1, with a weak D call TRBD1 (6 bases). Trimming stripped 3 bases from V and 0 bases from J, with 15 bases between. Germline-derived CDR1 and CDR2 are MDHEN and SYDVKM. The CDR3 spans 17 residues. DNA of the CDR3: TGTGCCAGCAGTTTCCCTCCCGGGACAAGCTCCTACAATGAGCAGTTCTTC. It yields the protein CASSFPPGTSSYNEQFF.

V is TRBV7-2 and J is TRBJ2-1; 10 bases agree with TRBD2. This CDR3 has 13 residues. J gave up 12 bases and V 4 bases, and 6 bases lay outside the gene matches. Germline-derived CDR1 and CDR2 are SGHTA and FQGNSA. The CDR3 reads CASSSKREGRQFF. In DNA, the CDR3 is TGTGCCAGCAGCTCTAAGCGGGAGGGGCGGCAGTTCTTC.

The chain recombines TRBV2 with TRBJ1-4; D gene unclear. Trimming cost V 3 bases and J 2 bases, with 16 bases left between them. The CDR3 contains 17 residues. Germline V lookup: CDR1 SNHLY, CDR2 FYNNEI. In DNA form, the CDR3 reads TGTGCCAGCAGTGACCGGCCCCTGGGCCCCACTAATGAAAAACTGTTTTTT. Protein: CASSDRPLGPTNEKLFF.

CDR3 sequence: CASRKTGLETQYF. As DNA, the CDR3 is TGTGCCAGCAGGAAGACAGGGCTAGAGACCCAGTACTTC. The chain recombines TRBV6-5 with TRBJ2-5; 7 bases are shared with TRBD1. Germline values: CDR1 MNHEY, CDR2 SVGAGI. This CDR3 spans 13 amino acids. The V and J ends lost 6 bases and 4 bases, in that order; junction bases with no gene match: 5.

This clone was observed a handful of times. This chain connects TRBV19 to TRBJ2-7, with a possible D match to TRBD2 (6 bases). Germline V gene sequence: CDR1 LNHDA, CDR2 SQIVND (reference sequence). CDR3 length: 14 amino acids. V shed 3 bases and J shed 3 bases, with 12 bases lying between them. CDR3 region: CASSIGGGHYEQYF. The CDR3, as DNA: TGTGCCAGTAGTATTGGGGGAGGTCACTACGAGCAGTACTTC.

This clone was seen just once. The chain recombines TRBV6-5 with TRBJ1-2; D gene unclear. V lost 4 bases to trimming and J lost 0 bases, with 6 bases between them. The CDR3 loop spans 13 amino acids. The germline V gene encodes CDR1 MNHEY and CDR2 SVGAGI. CDR3 amino acids: CASSSASNYGYTF. CDR3 in DNA: TGTGCCAGCAGTTCAGCGTCTAACTATGGCTACACCTTC.

V usage is TRBV2 and J usage is TRBJ1-2, with a possible D match to TRBD1 (5 bases). The CDR3 is 14 amino acids. Per the germline V gene, CDR1 is SNHLY and CDR2 is FYNNEI. The germline V and J ends were trimmed by 8 bases and 2 bases, with 15 bases remaining between them. In DNA form, the CDR3 reads TGTGCCAGCTCACACGCGACAGCCAACTATGGCTACACCTTC. Encoded protein: CASSHATANYGYTF.